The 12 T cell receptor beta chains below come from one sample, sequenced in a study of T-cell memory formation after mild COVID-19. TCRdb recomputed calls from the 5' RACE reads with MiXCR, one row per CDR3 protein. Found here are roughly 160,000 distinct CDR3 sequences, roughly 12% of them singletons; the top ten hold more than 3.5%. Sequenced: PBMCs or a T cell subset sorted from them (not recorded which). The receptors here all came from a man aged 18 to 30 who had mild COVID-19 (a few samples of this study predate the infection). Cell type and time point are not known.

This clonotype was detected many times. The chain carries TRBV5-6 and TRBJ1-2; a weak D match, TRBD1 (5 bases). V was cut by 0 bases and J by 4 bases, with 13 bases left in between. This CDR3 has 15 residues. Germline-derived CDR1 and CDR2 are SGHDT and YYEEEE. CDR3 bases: TGTGCCAGCAGCTTGGGTCCGGGGGTTTCCTATGGCTACACCTTC. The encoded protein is CASSLGPGVSYGYTF.

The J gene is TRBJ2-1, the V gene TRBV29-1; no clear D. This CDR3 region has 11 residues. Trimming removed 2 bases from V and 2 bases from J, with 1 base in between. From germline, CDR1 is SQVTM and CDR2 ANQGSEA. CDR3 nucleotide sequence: TGCAGCGTTGAAACCTACAATGAGCAGTTCTTC. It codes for CSVETYNEQFF.

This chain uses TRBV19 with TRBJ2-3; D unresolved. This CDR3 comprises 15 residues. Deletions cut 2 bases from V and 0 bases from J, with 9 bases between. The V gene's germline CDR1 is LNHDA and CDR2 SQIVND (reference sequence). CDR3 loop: CASSIIGRSTDTQYF. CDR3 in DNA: TGTGCCAGTAGTATAATAGGTCGGAGCACAGATACGCAGTATTTT. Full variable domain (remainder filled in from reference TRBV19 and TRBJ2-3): DGGITQSPKYLFRKEGQNVTLSCEQNLNHDAMYWYRQDPGQGLRLIYYSQIVNDFQKGDIAEGYSVSREKKESFPLTVTSAQKNPTAFYLCASSIIGRSTDTQYFGPGTRLTVL.

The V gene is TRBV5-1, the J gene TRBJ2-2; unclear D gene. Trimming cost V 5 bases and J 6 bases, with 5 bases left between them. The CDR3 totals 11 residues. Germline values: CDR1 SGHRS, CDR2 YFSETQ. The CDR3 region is CASSTSGELFF. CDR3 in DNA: TGCGCCAGCAGTACGTCCGGGGAGCTGTTTTTT.

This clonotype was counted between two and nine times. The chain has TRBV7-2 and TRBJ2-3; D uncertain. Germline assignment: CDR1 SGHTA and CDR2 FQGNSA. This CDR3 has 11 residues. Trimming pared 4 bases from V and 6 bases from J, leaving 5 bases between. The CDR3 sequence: CASSSKDTQYF. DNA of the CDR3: TGTGCCAGCAGCTCGAAGGATACGCAGTATTTT. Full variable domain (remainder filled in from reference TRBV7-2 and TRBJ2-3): GAGVSQSPSNKVTEKGKDVELRCDPISGHTALYWYRQSLGQGLEFLIYFQGNSAPDKSGLPSDRFSAERTGGSVSTLTIQRTQQEDSAVYLCASSSKDTQYFGPGTRLTVL.

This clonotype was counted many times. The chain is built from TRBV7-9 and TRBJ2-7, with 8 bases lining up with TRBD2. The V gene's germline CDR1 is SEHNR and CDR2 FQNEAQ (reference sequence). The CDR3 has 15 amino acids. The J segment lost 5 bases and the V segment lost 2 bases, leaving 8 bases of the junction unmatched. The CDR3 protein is CASSLPAERGNEQYF. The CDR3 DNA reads TGTGCCAGCAGCTTACCCGCCGAGCGGGGGAACGAGCAGTACTTC.

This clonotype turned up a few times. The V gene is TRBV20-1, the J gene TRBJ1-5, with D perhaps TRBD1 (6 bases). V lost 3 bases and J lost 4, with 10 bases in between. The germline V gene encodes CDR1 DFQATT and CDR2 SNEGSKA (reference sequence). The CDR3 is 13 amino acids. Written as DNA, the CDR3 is TGCAGTGCTAGCGGACAGCCGAATCAGCCCCAGCATTTT. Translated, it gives CSASGQPNQPQHF.

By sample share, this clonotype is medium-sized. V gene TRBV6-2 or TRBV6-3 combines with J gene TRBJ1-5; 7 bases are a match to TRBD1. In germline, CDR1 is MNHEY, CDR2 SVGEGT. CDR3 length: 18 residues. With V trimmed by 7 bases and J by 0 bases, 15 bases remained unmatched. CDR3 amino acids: CASTSRDRLTYSNQPQHF. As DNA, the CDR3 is TGTGCCAGCACCTCCCGGGACAGACTAACGTATAGCAATCAGCCCCAGCATTTT.

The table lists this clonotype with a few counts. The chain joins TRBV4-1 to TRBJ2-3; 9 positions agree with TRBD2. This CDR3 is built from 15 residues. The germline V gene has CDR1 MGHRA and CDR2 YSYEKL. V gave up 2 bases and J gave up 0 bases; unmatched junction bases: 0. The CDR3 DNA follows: TGCGCCAGCAGCCAACTAGCGGGGAGCACAGATACGCAGTATTTT. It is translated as CASSQLAGSTDTQYF.

CDR3 nucleotide sequence: TGTGCCAGCAGCCCCAGACGGTACAATGAGCAGTTCTTC. Translating it yields CASSPRRYNEQFF. The gene calls are TRBV7-2 and TRBJ2-1; no reliable D call. This CDR3 comprises 13 residues. V was clipped by 5 bases and J by 4 bases, with 9 bases between them. Germline V gene data show CDR1 as SGHTA and CDR2 as FQGNSA.

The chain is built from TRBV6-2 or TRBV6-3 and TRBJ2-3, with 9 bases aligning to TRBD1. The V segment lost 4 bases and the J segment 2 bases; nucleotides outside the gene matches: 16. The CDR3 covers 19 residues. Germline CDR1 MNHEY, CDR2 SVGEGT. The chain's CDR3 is CASSSPPGQGRVLTDTQYF. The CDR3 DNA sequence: TGTGCCAGCAGTTCCCCTCCTGGACAGGGGAGGGTCCTCACAGATACGCAGTATTTT.

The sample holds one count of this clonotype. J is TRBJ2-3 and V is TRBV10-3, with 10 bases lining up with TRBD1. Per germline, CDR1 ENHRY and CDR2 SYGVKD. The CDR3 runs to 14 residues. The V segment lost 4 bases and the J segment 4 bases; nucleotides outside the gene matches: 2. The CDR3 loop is CAISGQGAADTQYF. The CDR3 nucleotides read TGTGCCATCAGTGGACAGGGGGCTGCAGATACGCAGTATTTT.